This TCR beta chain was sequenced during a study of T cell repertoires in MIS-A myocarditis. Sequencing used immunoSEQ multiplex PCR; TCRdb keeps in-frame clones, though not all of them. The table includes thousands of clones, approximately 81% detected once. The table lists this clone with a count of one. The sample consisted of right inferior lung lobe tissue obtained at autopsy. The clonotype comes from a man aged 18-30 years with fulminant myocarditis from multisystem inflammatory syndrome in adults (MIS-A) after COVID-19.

The CDR3 region is CASSLGAGRGAKNIQYF. The CDR3, as DNA: TGCGCCAGCAGCTTGGGGGCGGGTCGGGGAGCCAAAAACATTCAGTACTTC. This chain links TRBV5-1 with TRBJ2-4; D perhaps matches TRBD2 (5 bases). Trimming stripped 0 bases from V and 0 bases from J, with 13 bases between. Germline V gene sequence: CDR1 SGHRS, CDR2 YFSETQ. This CDR3 region has 17 residues.